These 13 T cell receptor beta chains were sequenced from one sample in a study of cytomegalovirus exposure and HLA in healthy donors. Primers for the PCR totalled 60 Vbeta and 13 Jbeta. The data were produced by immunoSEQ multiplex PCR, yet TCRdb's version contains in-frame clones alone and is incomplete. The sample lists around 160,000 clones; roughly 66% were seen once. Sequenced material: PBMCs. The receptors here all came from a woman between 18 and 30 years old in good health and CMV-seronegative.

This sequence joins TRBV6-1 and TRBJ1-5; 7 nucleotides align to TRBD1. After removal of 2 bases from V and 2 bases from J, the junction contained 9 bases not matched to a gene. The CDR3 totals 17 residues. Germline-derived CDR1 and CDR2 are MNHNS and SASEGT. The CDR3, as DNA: TGTGCCAGCAGTGAAATCCCGGAGGGGGCCCGCAATCAGCCCCAGCATTTT. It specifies CASSEIPEGARNQPQHF.

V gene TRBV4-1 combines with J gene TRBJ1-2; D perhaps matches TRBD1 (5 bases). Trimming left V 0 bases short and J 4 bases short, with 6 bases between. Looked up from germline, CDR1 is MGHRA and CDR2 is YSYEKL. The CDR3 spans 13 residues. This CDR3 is CASSQEQAYGYTF. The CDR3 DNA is TGCGCCAGCAGCCAAGAACAGGCCTATGGCTACACCTTC.

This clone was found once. In DNA, the CDR3 is TGTGCCAGTAGTCTCCTTTACAGGGACAGACGGCCCCAGCATTTT. Amino acid sequence: CASSLLYRDRRPQHF. This chain joins TRBV19 and TRBJ1-5; 7 nucleotides match TRBD1. This CDR3 contains 15 residues. Germline V gives CDR1 LNHDA, CDR2 SQIVND (reference sequence). V lost 5 bases to trimming and J lost 9 bases; unmatched junction nucleotides: 13.

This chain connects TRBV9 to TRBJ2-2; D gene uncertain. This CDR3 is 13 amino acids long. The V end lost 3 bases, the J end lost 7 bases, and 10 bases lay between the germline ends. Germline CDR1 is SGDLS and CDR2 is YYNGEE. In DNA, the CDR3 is TGTGCCAGCAGCGGCGCCTCGTTCGGGGAGCTGTTTTTT. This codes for CASSGASFGELFF.

The DNA of the CDR3 is TGTGCCAGCAAGTTTTCGGCGGGGGATCAGCCCCAGCATTTT. Protein: CASKFSAGDQPQHF. This chain joins TRBV6-5 and TRBJ1-5; D perhaps matches TRBD1 (5 bases). This CDR3 comprises 14 residues. Trimming left V 7 bases short and J 5 bases short, with 15 bases between. Germline V gene sequence: CDR1 MNHEY, CDR2 SVGAGI.

The CDR3 region has the DNA TGTGCCAGCTCACCTCGGCGGGAGGCCACAGATACGCAGTATTTT. Residues: CASSPRREATDTQYF. The rearrangement uses TRBV18 and TRBJ2-3; 8 bases are a match to TRBD2. Per germline, CDR1 KGHSH and CDR2 LQKENI. The CDR3 runs to 15 residues. V dropped 3 bases and J dropped 2; count of bases not matched to a gene: 4.

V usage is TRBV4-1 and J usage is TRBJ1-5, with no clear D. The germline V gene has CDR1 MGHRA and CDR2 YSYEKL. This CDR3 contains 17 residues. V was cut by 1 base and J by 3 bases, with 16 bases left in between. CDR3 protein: CASSQVAPRRSNQPQHF. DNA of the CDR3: TGCGCCAGCAGCCAAGTTGCTCCTCGGCGGTCCAATCAGCCCCAGCATTTT.

The CDR3 is CSVDWGGKYEQYV. In DNA form, the CDR3 reads TGCAGCGTTGATTGGGGGGGAAAGTACGAGCAGTACGTC. This chain uses TRBV29-1 with TRBJ2-7, with 7 bases aligning to TRBD2. Losses at the gene ends were 3 bases for V and 4 bases for J; bases not matched to a gene: 6. The CDR3 has 13 amino acids. Germline V lookup: CDR1 SQVTM, CDR2 ANQGSEA.

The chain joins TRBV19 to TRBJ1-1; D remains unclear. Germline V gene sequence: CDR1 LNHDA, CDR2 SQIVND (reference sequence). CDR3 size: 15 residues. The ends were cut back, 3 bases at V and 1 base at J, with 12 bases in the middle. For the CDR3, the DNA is TGTGCCAGTAGTATCTGGCAGGCGAGGAACACTGAAGCTTTCTTT. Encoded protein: CASSIWQARNTEAFF.

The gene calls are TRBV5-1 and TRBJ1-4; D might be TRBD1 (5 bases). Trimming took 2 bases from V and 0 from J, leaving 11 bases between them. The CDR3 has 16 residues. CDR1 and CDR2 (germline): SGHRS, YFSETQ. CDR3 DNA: TGCGCCAGCAGCTTCCAGGGAATAGCAACTAATGAAAAACTGTTTTTT. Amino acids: CASSFQGIATNEKLFF.

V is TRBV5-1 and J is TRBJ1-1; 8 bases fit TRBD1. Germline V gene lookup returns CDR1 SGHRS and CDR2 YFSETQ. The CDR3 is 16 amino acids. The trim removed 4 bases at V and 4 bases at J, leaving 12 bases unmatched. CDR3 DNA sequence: TGCGCCAGCAGCAGGTCAGGGGGCGGATCGGCCACTGAAGCTTTCTTT. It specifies CASSRSGGGSATEAFF.

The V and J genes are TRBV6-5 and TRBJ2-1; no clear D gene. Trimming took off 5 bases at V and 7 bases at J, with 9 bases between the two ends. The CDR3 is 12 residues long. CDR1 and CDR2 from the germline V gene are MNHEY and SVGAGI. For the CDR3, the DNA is TGTGCCAGCAGTAACCCGGGTAATGAGCAGTTCTTC. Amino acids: CASSNPGNEQFF.

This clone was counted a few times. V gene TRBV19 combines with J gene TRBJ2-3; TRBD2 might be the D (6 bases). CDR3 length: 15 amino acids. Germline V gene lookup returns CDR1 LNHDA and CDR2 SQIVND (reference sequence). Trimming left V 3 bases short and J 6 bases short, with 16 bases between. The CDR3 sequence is CASSITLLAGDTQYF. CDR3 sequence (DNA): TGTGCCAGTAGTATCACCCTACTAGCAGGGGATACGCAGTATTTT.